This TCR beta chain emerged from a study of blood T cell repertoires in COVID-19. Overall study: Acute and convalescent COVID-19 samples came from the United States, Italy and Spain. The analysed material was cDNA or gDNA that came from T cells, B-cell-depleted T cells, or PBMCs.

This CDR3 is built from 18 residues. CDR1 and CDR2 from the germline V gene are LGHNA and YSLEER. Trimming removed 0 bases from V and 7 bases from J; junction bases left unmatched: 10. TCRdb's copy holds only in-frame clones and misses some; the assay was immunoSEQ multiplex PCR. The repertoire holds about 220,000 clones, 86% seen once, with 3% to 4.5% in the top ten. Ages ranged from about 18 to 89 years, with residence in around 24 US areas. Grouping used clinical history reported by participants in a survey and questionnaire. This chain connects TRBV4-3 to TRBJ2-1, with 12 nucleotides matching TRBD2. The material sequenced was PBMCs or T cells enriched from blood (not recorded which). The origin of this receptor is a woman aged 40 to 50 with acute COVID-19. DNA of the CDR3: TGCGCCAGCAGCCAAGATCTGAATCTAGCGGGGGGGCTGAATGAGCAGTTCTTC. It encodes CASSQDLNLAGGLNEQFF.